This T cell receptor beta chain was identified in a study of T cell repertoires in cytomegalovirus infection (dated by TCRdb to about 2019). A note on the overall study: Recently identified HLA-C-restricted CMV epitopes, whose presentation resists viral immunomodulation, were targeted by peptide stimulations together with well-studied HLA-B-restricted epitopes. Donor HLA type was relevant to the analysis, as public TCR beta signatures indicated carriage of CMV infection together with the matching HLA type.

For this clonotype: Its antigen has not been determined. Base-call qualities are not available, and no considerably larger clone is one nucleotide away.

These reads were obtained on an Illumina HiSeq 1500. TCRdb itself trimmed the public reads at Q25 with fastp, ran MiXCR and retained productive beta chains. All rows with the same CDR3 protein become a single entry with the most common DNA and genes. The table for this sample lists around 800,000 distinct CDR3 sequences; around a third of them were counted only once. The ten largest clones represent over 10% of the sample. According to the study, the label for this sample's treatment or condition signals: in vitro stimulation with specific CMV peptide epitopes to enrich CMV-specific T cells. Points the paper makes about the study in general: In the ex vivo response, HLA-C-restricted CMV-specific TCR beta clonotypes were dominant, and in two of eight donors the single most frequent clonotype came from this HLA-C-restricted group. In both this cohort and an independent cohort of some 380 donors, the cumulative frequency of public TCR beta family members distinguished carriers of CMV infection plus the relevant HLA type.

Its CDR3 holds 13 amino acids, cysteine through phenylalanine. The CDR3 DNA has 39 bases and is translated from base 1. The germline V gene supplies CDR1 KGHDR and CDR2 SFDVKD. The V end loses 1 base and the J end loses 5 bases, and a stretch of 5 bases separates them. This specimen was cultured CD8+ T cells from PBMCs, taken from culture after CMV antigen stimulation. The chain couples TRBV24-1 to TRBJ2-1, with no confident D gene call. This TCR was recovered from a human donor in good health (CMV status not recorded). Some clones in this sample may be carry-over from other donors' samples. The nucleotides read TGTGCCACCAGTGATTTATGGAACAATGAGCAGTTCTTC. Its amino acids are CATSDLWNNEQFF.